This T cell receptor beta chain was profiled in a study of blood T cells in healthy people across ages. Whole-study context: About one barcoded beta molecule per two T cells was the capture yield of template switching.

This clonotype was found many times. Next came a second PCR, run for about 7 to 12 cycles, which used a sample-barcoded 5' primer along with a J-beta primer mix. A template-switch adaptor with 12 random nucleotides tagged each cDNA molecule. From each sample, at least 2.5 million paired-end reads containing CDR3 were obtained. TCRdb recomputed calls from the 5' RACE reads with MiXCR, one row per CDR3 protein. There are around 1,500,000 distinct CDR3 sequences in the sample; approximately 30% occur only once, and 7.7% lies in the top ten. V lost 7 bases to trimming and J lost 5 bases, with 18 bases between them. Germline V lookup: CDR1 SEHNR, CDR2 FQNEAQ (reference sequence). CDR3 size: 14 residues.

The sequence derives from a woman aged 25 to 39 in good health. The J gene is TRBJ2-7, the V gene TRBV7-9; maybe TRBD2 (5 bases). Sequencing input: blood. In DNA form, the CDR3 reads TGTGCCAGCACCCAAACCCGGGATTTCCACGAGCAGTACTTC. Amino acids: CASTQTRDFHEQYF.